This passage covers 21 T cell receptor beta chains from one sample sequenced in a study of identical twins (dated by TCRdb to between 2015 and 2016). Library construction relied on 5' RACE. TCRdb lists the instrument as Illumina HiSeq 2000. In-frame beta chains were kept once TCRdb had trimmed the public reads at Q25 with fastp and called clones with MiXCR. Under each unique CDR3 protein, matching rows form one entry showing the most common genes and DNA. Across this sample there are about 720,000 distinct CDR3 sequences, with 15% to 20% seen only once. The ten largest account for 10% to 15% of the sample. In addition, the sample was reused for a study of T cells expressing NK-cell markers.

Source material: PBMCs. The receptors come from a woman between 18 and 29 years old in good health.

The table lists this clonotype with a few counts. J is TRBJ1-6 and V is TRBV5-1; no reliable D call. CDR3 length equals 14 residues. The germline V and J ends were trimmed by 4 bases and 7 bases, with 12 bases remaining between them. CDR1 and CDR2 from the germline V gene are SGHRS and YFSETQ. The CDR3 here is CASSDQSGNSPLHF. In DNA form, the CDR3 reads TGCGCCAGCAGCGACCAGTCGGGGAATTCACCCCTCCACTTT.

CDR3: CASSFNAGQLAIQYF. Written as DNA, the CDR3 is TGTGCCAGCAGTTTCAATGCGGGACAGCTCGCCATTCAGTACTTC. This sequence joins TRBV2 and TRBJ2-4, with a possible D match to TRBD1 (7 bases). This CDR3 has 15 amino acids. Germline V CDR1 and CDR2: SNHLY, FYNNEI. Trimming took 5 bases from V and 9 from J, leaving 20 bases between them.

This rearrangement joins TRBV10-3 to TRBJ2-3; D possibly corresponds to TRBD2 (6 bases). The CDR3 contains 18 residues. Trimming pared 6 bases from V and 6 bases from J, leaving 28 bases between. Germline V gives CDR1 ENHRY, CDR2 SYGVKD. CDR3 DNA sequence: TGTGCCATCAGCCTATCTTACCCGACTAGTTTCCTTCAGGATACGCAGTATTTT. This translates into CAISLSYPTSFLQDTQYF.

The chain links TRBV20-1 to TRBJ2-7; possible D gene TRBD2, 6 bases. V dropped 6 bases and J dropped 4 bases, with 19 bases sitting between them. Germline CDR1 is DFQATT and CDR2 is SNEGSKA (reference sequence). The CDR3 length is 14 residues. Here the CDR3 reads CSALGLNAMYEQYF. As DNA, the CDR3 is TGCAGTGCCCTCGGACTAAATGCTATGTACGAGCAGTACTTC.

This clonotype has a handful of counts. The V gene is TRBV7-8, the J gene TRBJ1-2; a possible D gene is TRBD1 (6 bases). Germline assignment: CDR1 SGHVS and CDR2 FQNEAQ. This CDR3 region has 14 residues. V was shortened by 0 bases and J by 8 bases, with 13 bases between the two germline ends. This CDR3 reads CASSLASGGGGYTF. DNA for the CDR3: TGTGCCAGCAGCTTAGCATCCGGGGGCGGCGGCTACACCTTC.

A few counts support this clonotype. The chain uses TRBV18 and TRBJ1-1; D gene ambiguous. Germline CDR1 KGHSH, CDR2 LQKENI. With 3 bases removed from V and 1 base from J, the gap between germline ends came to 9 bases. This CDR3 has 14 amino acids. Here the CDR3 DNA reads TGTGCCAGCTCACCCGGCAGTAAGAACACTGAAGCTTTCTTT. As protein: CASSPGSKNTEAFF.

In this sample, this clonotype turned up a few times. The chain uses TRBV9 and TRBJ1-4, with 8 bases lining up with TRBD1. This CDR3 has 15 residues. Germline values: CDR1 SGDLS, CDR2 YYNGEE. V dropped 0 bases and J dropped 7; count of bases not matched to a gene: 5. In nucleotides, the CDR3 is TGTGCCAGCAGCGTAGCCGGGACAGGTGGTGAAAAACTGTTTTTT. Translating gives CASSVAGTGGEKLFF.

This clonotype has more than one count but fewer than ten. This chain uses TRBV20-1 with TRBJ2-1; 10 bases align to TRBD2. Germline values: CDR1 DFQATT, CDR2 SNEGSKA (reference sequence). The CDR3 contains 16 residues. V shed 1 base, J shed 7 bases, and the junction held 10 bases outside the gene matches. The CDR3 bases are TGCAGTGCTAGAGCGCACGAGCGGGGGGGCCTGAATGAGCAGTTCTTC. The encoded protein is CSARAHERGGLNEQFF.

This clonotype has ten or more counts. The J gene is TRBJ1-2, the V gene TRBV7-9; TRBD1 matches at 9 bases. V lost 1 base to trimming and J lost 6 bases; unmatched junction nucleotides: 0. The CDR3 has 13 amino acids. Germline CDR1 is SEHNR and CDR2 is FQNEAQ (reference sequence). This CDR3 reads CASSLGQGDGYTF. DNA for the CDR3: TGTGCCAGCAGCTTAGGACAGGGGGATGGCTACACCTTC.

CDR3 residues: CSAPGPGRSYEQYF. The CDR3 region has the DNA TGCAGTGCACCCGGGCCGGGGAGATCCTACGAGCAGTACTTC. V usage is TRBV20-1 and J usage is TRBJ2-7; TRBD2 might be the D (5 bases). V lost 6 bases and J lost 1, with 16 bases in between. Germline V CDR1 and CDR2: DFQATT, SNEGSKA (reference sequence). This CDR3 is 14 amino acids long.

As for this clonotype: A much larger clone differs from this one at a single base, so this may be a read error. The chain links TRBV7-8 to TRBJ2-5; D is unresolved. The germline V gene has CDR1 SGHVS and CDR2 FQNEAQ. Trimming shortened V by 6 bases and J by 0 bases, and 5 bases separated the two germline ends. The CDR3 covers 12 residues. The CDR3 DNA reads as TGTGCCAGCAGATCGTACCAAGAGACCCAGTACTTC. Translated: CASRSYQETQYF.

CDR3 region: CASSLISAGWRVGYGYTF. CDR3 coding DNA: TGTGCCAGCAGCCTAATAAGCGCAGGGTGGCGAGTTGGATATGGCTACACCTTC. This chain links TRBV11-2 with TRBJ1-2, with a possible D match to TRBD1 (5 bases). Germline V gene data show CDR1 as SGHAT and CDR2 as FQNNGV. CDR3 size: 18 residues. Trimming left V 5 bases short and J 5 bases short, with 27 bases between.

V usage is TRBV19 and J usage is TRBJ2-3; D tentatively fits TRBD1 or TRBD2 (5 bases each). Trimming removed 8 bases from V and 3 bases from J, with 12 bases in between. The V gene's germline CDR1 is LNHDA and CDR2 SQIVND (reference sequence). The CDR3 consists of 13 residues. The CDR3 here is CASGQGGTDTQYF. DNA of the CDR3: TGTGCCAGTGGGCAGGGCGGGACAGATACGCAGTATTTT. Drawing the rest from reference TRBV19 and TRBJ2-3, the complete variable domain is DGGITQSPKYLFRKEGQNVTLSCEQNLNHDAMYWYRQDPGQGLRLIYYSQIVNDFQKGDIAEGYSVSREKKESFPLTVTSAQKNPTAFYLCASGQGGTDTQYFGPGTRLTVL.

This clonotype has a handful of counts. The rearrangement joins TRBV29-1 to TRBJ2-7, with D perhaps being TRBD1 or TRBD2 (5 bases each). Trimming removed 5 bases at V and 3 bases at J, with 11 bases between. CDR1 and CDR2 (germline): SQVTM, ANQGSEA. This CDR3 has 12 residues. CDR3 nucleotide sequence: TGCAGCGTTAGAGGGGATTTCTACGAGCAGTACTTC. Amino acid sequence: CSVRGDFYEQYF.

The chain combines TRBV5-1 with TRBJ2-3; 7 bases align to TRBD2. V was clipped by 0 bases and J by 5 bases; unmatched bases: 12. The CDR3 sequence is 17 residues long. The germline V gene encodes CDR1 SGHRS and CDR2 YFSETQ. In nucleotides, the CDR3 is TGCGCCAGCAGCTTGGCCCGGCTAGCGGACTTAGGAGATACGCAGTATTTT. Its protein product is CASSLARLADLGDTQYF.

V gene TRBV7-9 combines with J gene TRBJ2-5; a weak D match, TRBD1 (5 bases). V was pared by 3 bases and J by 5 bases, with 16 bases between. Germline values: CDR1 SEHNR, CDR2 FQNEAQ (reference sequence). CDR3 size: 15 residues. CDR3 in amino acids: CASSFGISSGETQYF. The CDR3 region has the DNA TGTGCCAGCAGCTTTGGGATATCGTCAGGGGAGACCCAGTACTTC.

The V call is TRBV7-9, the J call TRBJ2-5; D may match TRBD1 or TRBD2 (5 bases each). This CDR3 region has 14 residues. Trimming pared 6 bases from V and 1 base from J, leaving 12 bases between. CDR1 is SEHNR, CDR2 FQNEAQ, per germline (reference sequence). CDR3 region: CASRAGTPQETQYF. The CDR3 DNA reads as TGTGCCAGCAGGGCCGGGACGCCCCAAGAGACCCAGTACTTC.

The V call is TRBV19, the J call TRBJ2-1; 11 bases are shared with TRBD2. This CDR3 is built from 15 residues. V lost 7 bases to trimming and J lost 4 bases; unmatched junction nucleotides: 6. Germline CDR1 LNHDA, CDR2 SQIVND (reference sequence). CDR3: CASTQLAGAYNEQFF. CDR3 DNA: TGTGCCAGTACTCAACTAGCGGGAGCTTACAATGAGCAGTTCTTC.

The V call is TRBV6-2 or TRBV6-3, the J call TRBJ2-1; 11 bases fit TRBD2. V was clipped by 5 bases and J by 10 bases; unmatched bases: 7. The CDR3 totals 14 residues. Per the germline V gene, CDR1 is MNHEY and CDR2 is SVGEGT. CDR3 protein: CASSPWTSGSEQFF. The DNA for the CDR3 is TGTGCCAGCAGTCCCTGGACTAGCGGGTCGGAGCAGTTCTTC.

In regard to this clonotype: Compared with germline, one end of the junction differs, possibly owing to a read error. CDR3 nucleotides: TGTGCCTGCAGCCCCAGGACTAGCGGGAGGAGGTCCGGGGAGCTGTTTTTT. Its translation is CACSPRTSGRRSGELFF. This sequence joins TRBV3-1 and TRBJ2-2, with TRBD2 matching 14 bases. Germline lookup yields CDR1 LGHDT and CDR2 YNNKEL (reference sequence). The CDR3 is 17 residues long.

The chain couples TRBV6-1 to TRBJ2-7, with D possibly matching TRBD1 (6 bases). The CDR3 has 15 residues. Trimming pared 7 bases from V and 6 bases from J, leaving 22 bases between. The germline V gene has CDR1 MNHNS and CDR2 SASEGT. The CDR3, as DNA: TGTGCCAGCAAAGACCCGGGACAAGGCAATTTCGAGCAGTACTTC. This encodes CASKDPGQGNFEQYF.